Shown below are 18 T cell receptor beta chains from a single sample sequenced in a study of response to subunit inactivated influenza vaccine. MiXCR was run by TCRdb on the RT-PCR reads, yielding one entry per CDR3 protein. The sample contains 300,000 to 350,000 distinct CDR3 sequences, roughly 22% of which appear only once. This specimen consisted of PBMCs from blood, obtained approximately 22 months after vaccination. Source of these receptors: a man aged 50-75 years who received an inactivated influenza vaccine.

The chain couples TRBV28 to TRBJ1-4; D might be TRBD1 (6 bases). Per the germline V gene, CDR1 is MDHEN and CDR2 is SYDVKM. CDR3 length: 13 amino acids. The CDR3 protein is CAVQDSSNEKLFF. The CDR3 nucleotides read TGTGCGGTACAGGACAGCTCTAATGAAAAACTGTTTTTT. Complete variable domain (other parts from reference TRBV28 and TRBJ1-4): DVKVTQSSRYLVKRTGEKVFLECVQDMDHENMFWYRQDPGLGLRLIYFSYDVKMKEKGDIPEGYSVSREKKERFSLILESASTNQTSMYLCAVQDSSNEKLFFGSGTQLSVL.

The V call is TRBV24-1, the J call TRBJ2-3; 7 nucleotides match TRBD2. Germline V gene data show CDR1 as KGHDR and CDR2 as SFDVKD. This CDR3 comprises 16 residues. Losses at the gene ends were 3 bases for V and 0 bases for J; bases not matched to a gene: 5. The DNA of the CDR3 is TGTGCCACCAGTGATGCGCGGGGGACTAGCACAGATACGCAGTATTTT. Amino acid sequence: CATSDARGTSTDTQYF.

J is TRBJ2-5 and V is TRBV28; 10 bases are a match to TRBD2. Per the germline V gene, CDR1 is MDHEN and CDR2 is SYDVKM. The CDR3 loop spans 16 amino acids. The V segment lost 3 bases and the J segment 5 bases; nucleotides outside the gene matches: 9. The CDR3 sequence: CASSFALAGAHETQYF. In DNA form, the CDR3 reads TGTGCCAGCAGTTTTGCCCTAGCGGGAGCGCATGAGACCCAGTACTTC.

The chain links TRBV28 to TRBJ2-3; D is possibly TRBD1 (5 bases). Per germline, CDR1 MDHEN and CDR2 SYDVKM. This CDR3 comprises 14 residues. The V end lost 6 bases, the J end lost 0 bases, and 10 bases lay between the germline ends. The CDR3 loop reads CASSYYRSTDTQYF. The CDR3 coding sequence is TGTGCCAGCAGCTACTACAGGAGCACAGATACGCAGTATTTT. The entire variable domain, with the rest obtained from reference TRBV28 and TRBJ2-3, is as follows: DVKVTQSSRYLVKRTGEKVFLECVQDMDHENMFWYRQDPGLGLRLIYFSYDVKMKEKGDIPEGYSVSREKKERFSLILESASTNQTSMYLCASSYYRSTDTQYFGPGTRLTVL.

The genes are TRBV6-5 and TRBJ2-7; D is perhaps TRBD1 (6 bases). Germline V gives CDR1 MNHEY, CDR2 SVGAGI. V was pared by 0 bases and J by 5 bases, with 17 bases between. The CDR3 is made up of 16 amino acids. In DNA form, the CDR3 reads TGTGCCAGCAGTTACTCGAGAGACAGGCGGCGGAACGAGCAGTACTTC. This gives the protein CASSYSRDRRRNEQYF.

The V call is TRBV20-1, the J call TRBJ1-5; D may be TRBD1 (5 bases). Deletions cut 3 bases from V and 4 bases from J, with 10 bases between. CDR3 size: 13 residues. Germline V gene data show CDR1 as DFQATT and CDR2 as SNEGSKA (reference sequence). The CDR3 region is CSASGTVNQPQHF. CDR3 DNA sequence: TGCAGTGCTAGCGGGACGGTTAATCAGCCCCAGCATTTT.

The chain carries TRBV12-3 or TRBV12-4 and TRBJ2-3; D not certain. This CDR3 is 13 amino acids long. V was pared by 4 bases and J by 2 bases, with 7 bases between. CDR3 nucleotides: TGTGCCAGCAGTTACGGGCTCACAGATACGCAGTATTTT. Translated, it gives CASSYGLTDTQYF.

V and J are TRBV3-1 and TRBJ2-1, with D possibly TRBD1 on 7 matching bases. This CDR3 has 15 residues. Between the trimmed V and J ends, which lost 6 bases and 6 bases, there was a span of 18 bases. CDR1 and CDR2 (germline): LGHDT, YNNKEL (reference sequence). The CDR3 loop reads CASSPTGRTVNEQFF. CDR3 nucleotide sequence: TGTGCCAGCAGTCCGACAGGGAGGACGGTCAATGAGCAGTTCTTC.

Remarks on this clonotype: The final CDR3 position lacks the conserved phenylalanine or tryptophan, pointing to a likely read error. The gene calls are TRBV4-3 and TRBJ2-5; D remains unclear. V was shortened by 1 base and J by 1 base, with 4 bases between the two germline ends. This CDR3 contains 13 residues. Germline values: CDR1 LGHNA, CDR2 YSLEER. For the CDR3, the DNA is TGCGCCAGCAGCCAAGTCCCCCAAGAGACCCAGTACTCC. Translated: CASSQVPQETQYS.

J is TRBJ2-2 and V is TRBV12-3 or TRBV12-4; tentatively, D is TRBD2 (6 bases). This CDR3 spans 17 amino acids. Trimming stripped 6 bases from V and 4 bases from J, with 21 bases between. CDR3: CASRGGGLPKITGELFF. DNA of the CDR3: TGTGCCAGCAGGGGAGGTGGCCTCCCAAAGATCACCGGGGAGCTGTTTTTT.

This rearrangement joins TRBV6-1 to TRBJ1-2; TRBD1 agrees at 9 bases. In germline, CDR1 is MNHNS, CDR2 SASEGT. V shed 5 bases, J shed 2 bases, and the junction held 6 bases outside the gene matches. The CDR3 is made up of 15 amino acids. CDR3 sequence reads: CASSTGQGLNYGYTF. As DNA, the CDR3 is TGTGCCAGCAGTACGGGACAGGGCTTGAACTATGGCTACACCTTC.

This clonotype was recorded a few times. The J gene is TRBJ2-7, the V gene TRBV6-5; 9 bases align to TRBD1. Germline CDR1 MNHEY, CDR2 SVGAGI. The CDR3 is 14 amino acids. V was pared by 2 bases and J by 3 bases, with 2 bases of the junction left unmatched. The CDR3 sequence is CASSYGGQGYEQYF. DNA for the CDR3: TGTGCCAGCAGTTACGGGGGACAGGGCTACGAGCAGTACTTC.

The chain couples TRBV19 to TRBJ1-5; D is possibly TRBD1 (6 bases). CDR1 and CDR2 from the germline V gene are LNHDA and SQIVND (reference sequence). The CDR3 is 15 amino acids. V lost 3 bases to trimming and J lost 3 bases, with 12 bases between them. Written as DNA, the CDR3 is TGTGCCAGTAGTATGACGACAGGATTCAATCAGCCCCAGCATTTT. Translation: CASSMTTGFNQPQHF.

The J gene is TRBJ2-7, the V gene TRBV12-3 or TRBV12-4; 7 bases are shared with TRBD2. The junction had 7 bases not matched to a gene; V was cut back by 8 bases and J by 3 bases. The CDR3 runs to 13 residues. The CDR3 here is CASRAGTHYEQYF. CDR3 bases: TGTGCCAGCCGAGCGGGAACCCACTACGAGCAGTACTTC.

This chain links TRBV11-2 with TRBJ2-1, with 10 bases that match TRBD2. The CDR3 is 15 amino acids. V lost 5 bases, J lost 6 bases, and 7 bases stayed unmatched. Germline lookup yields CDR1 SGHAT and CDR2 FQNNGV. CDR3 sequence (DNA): TGTGCCAGCAGCCAGATAGCGGGAGGCTTCAATGAGCAGTTCTTC. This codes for CASSQIAGGFNEQFF.

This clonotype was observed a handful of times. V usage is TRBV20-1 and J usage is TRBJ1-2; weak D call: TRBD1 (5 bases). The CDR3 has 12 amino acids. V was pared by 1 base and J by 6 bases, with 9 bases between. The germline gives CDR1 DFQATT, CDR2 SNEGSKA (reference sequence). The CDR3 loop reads CSARGQGNGYTF. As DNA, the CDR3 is TGCAGTGCTAGAGGGCAGGGAAATGGCTACACCTTC.

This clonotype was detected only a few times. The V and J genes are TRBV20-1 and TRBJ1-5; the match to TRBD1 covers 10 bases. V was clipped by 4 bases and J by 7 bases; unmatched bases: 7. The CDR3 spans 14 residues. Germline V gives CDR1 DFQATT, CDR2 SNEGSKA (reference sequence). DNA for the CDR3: TGCAGTGCTATGAGACAGGGGGCAAGGCAGCCCCAGCATTTT. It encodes CSAMRQGARQPQHF.

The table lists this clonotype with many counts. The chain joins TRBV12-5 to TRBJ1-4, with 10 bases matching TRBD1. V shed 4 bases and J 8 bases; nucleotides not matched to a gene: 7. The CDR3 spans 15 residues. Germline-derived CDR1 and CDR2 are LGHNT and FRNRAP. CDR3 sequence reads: CASGSGGQGTEKLFF. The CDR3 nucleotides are TGTGCTAGTGGTTCTGGGGGACAGGGGACCGAAAAACTGTTTTTT.